Reported below is one T cell receptor beta chain. This clone was counted only a few times. Its antigen has not been determined. Base quality data are lacking; no much larger clone is found one base away. In total, roughly 670 healthy bone marrow donors made up the cohort. All cohort members were sampled while nominally healthy, although unrecorded immune exposures were likely present. The donor was CMV seropositive and was included in the group of 289 seropositive cohort members. Each donor provided a peripheral blood sample, and peripheral blood mononuclear cells were used for TCR beta sequencing. The Qiagen DNeasy Blood Extraction Kit was used to extract genomic DNA from the blood cell samples. Libraries were made using the immunoSEQ multiplex PCR assay. The multiplex PCR relied on a mix of 60 forward primers for TCR Vbeta segments and 13 reverse primers for TCR Jbeta segments. A multiplex PCR assay on genomic DNA amplified the CDR3 region of rearranged TCR beta genes. The amplified TCR beta libraries were sequenced on the Illumina HiSeq System as 87-base-pair reads. Per the authors' processing: Across the 500 to 850 repertoires, a later analysis counted tens of millions of unique TCR beta chains, about 10 million of which were shared by at least two donors. Raw reads were error-corrected and collapsed into unique sequences by a nearest-neighbor algorithm in which closely related sequences were merged to remove PCR and sequencing errors. CDR3 sequences were aligned to IMGT reference sequences to assign V, D and J gene segments. For a sequence to be retained, at least a six-nucleotide match to both a V gene segment and a J gene segment was required. Rearrangements were called productive when the CDR3 lacked stop codons and stayed in frame with V and J; all others were non-productive. CDR3 was defined according to IMGT convention as the region running from the second conserved V-encoded cysteine to the conserved J-encoded phenylalanine. In an earlier analysis of 500 to 650 of the donors, sequences lacking an unambiguous match to a single V gene segment were excluded. In an earlier analysis of around 600 of the donors, V segments were called functional above 56.7% productive rearrangements and were called segregating when the between-donor standard deviation exceeded 5%. To diagnose cytomegalovirus status from the catalog of TCR beta chain sequences, a statistical classification framework was built. V and J gene assignment, in a later analysis, came from comparing TCR nucleotide sequences with IMGT/GENE-DB human TR gene sequences. In a later analysis, CDR3 sequences and most-parsimonious VDJ recombination scenarios were assigned using the TCRdist pipeline. In a later analysis, every TCR beta chain was defined by the combination of its CDR3 amino acid sequence and its V-gene family, and reads without a unique V-gene family were dropped. As a way to deal with suspected cross-contamination and a sequencing artifact, a later analysis dropped under 600 nucleotide sequences that were highly shared and had low generation probability. A later analysis calculated a clonal expansion index for each public chain from normalized within-repertoire ranks of inferred template counts. In a later analysis, generation probabilities were computed with a VDJ recombination model fitted to out-of-frame rearrangements, and the resulting probabilities were checked against IGoR. Hypergeometric tests were used in a later analysis to score TCR-TCR, TCR-HLA and TCR-CMV co-occurrence, with a repertoire-size bias correction applied to the TCR pairs. In a later analysis, false discovery rates were estimated by permuting HLA or CMV assignments 20 times. In a later analysis, co-occurring TCRs were grouped with DBSCAN, and TCRdist sequence similarity was added when clustering was performed within HLA-allele-positive subsets. For co-occurrence clustering, repertoires with fewer than 30,000 or more than 120,000 public chains were excluded, along with several repertoires with anomalous nucleotide sharing. TCRdb took this table from immuneACCESS and kept in-frame rearrangements with V and J called. Such tables lack part of the clones; where checked against another copy, unresolved V genes explain under half of the gap, and the rest is unexplained. V, J and clone size were drawn from that table, and D and trimming were deduced from the DNA. Across this sample there are 150,000 or so clones, with 64% seen only once. The ten most abundant clones make up 2.5% to 3.5% of the sample.

These data belong to a study of cytomegalovirus exposure and HLA in healthy donors (dated by TCRdb to about 2017). Background for the entire study: According to an earlier analysis of several hundred of the donors, some 170 million T cells yielded roughly 110 million unique TCR beta sequences and 276 Gb of sequence data. A handful of DR-DQ haplotypes were handled as single units for association and clustering because linkage in the cohort was strong. To study patterns of TCR occurrence, a later analysis re-analyzed previously published TCR beta repertoires from 550 to 800 donors and added high-resolution HLA genotyping. Along with the approximately 650-subject first cohort, a separate validation cohort of over a hundred different subjects was used. The study aimed to test whether signatures of past pathogen exposure could be identified by cataloging public T cell receptors. The study profiled the T cell repertoires of some 610 subjects by immunosequencing and related them to cytomegalovirus serostatus. HLA typing covered class I and class II loci at four-digit resolution. Typing coverage differed by locus: A, B, C, DRB1 and DQB1 were typed in about 620-630 donors, DQA1 in approximately 520, DPA1 in approximately 610, and DPB1 in 400 to 490. Of the roughly 400 genotyped donors, over 70% fell in the genetic ancestry cluster associated with self-reported Caucasian donors. The later analysis used no new phenotypic data to find candidate immune exposures, relying instead on TCR beta sequences and their occurrence across donors. Donor age, sex, ethnicity and CMV serostatus were compiled together with the repertoire data. In an earlier analysis of 587 of the donors, high-throughput TCR beta sequencing was used to judge whether each TCR beta V gene segment behaved as functional or pseudogenic. All discovery cohort repertoires had been generated using a single sequencing platform. To predict cytomegalovirus infection status, the study brought together high-throughput TCR immunosequencing, statistical association of individual TCRs with disease status, and machine learning. A later genetic analysis used genome-wide SNP genotypes for about 60% of the roughly 700 donors, treating that subset as a discovery cohort. An early release that covered about 600 HLA-typed donors contained 300 to 350 gigabases of sequencing data and around 80 million unique TCR sequences. Among roughly 370 genotyped donors of the cohort, an average of roughly 240,000 unique TCR beta nucleotide sequences were sequenced per donor, roughly a sixth of them non-productive.

Here is what the overall study found, with its caveats: In this cohort, only TCR beta chains were sequenced, and detectable features were limited by the absence of alpha or paired-chain data. In an earlier analysis of approximately 590 of the donors, most TCR beta V segments appeared in productive rearrangements about 87% or about 30% of the time, broadly matching IMGT annotations. A further reported finding was that TCR beta sequences accurately predicted the HLA-A and HLA-B alleles for most subjects in the first cohort. A total of about 180 TCR beta chains were listed by the study as associated with cytomegalovirus. Around 16 rarely observed V segments, including chromosome 9 orphons, were excluded from the earlier analysis of several hundred of the donors because counts were too low. In vitro tests confirmed that a few of the cytomegalovirus-associated TCR beta chains recognize cytomegalovirus antigens. According to a later genetic analysis, donors in an Asian-associated ancestry cluster had fewer N-insertions in productive TCRs than the roughly 670-donor mean. According to the authors, the approach could potentially be generalized to other disease states and immunological phenotypes. Linkage disequilibrium might explain the correlated functional status among segregating V segments, but an unknown experimental factor could not be ruled out. The presence/absence analyses assumed that sequencing depth was roughly uniform across donors, and that assumption may not be true. In a later analysis, the rate of TCR association differed among HLA loci, with DRB1 alleles having the most associated TCRs and HLA-C alleles having the fewest. In a later analysis, several top co-occurrence clusters were reported to appear linked to parvovirus B19, influenza, CMV and Epstein-Barr virus. CMV serostatus was the only immune exposure information available for the cohort. Compared with equally common non-associated chains, HLA-associated TCR beta chains in a later analysis were more clonally expanded and had lower generation probabilities. Assigning TCR associations to individual alleles was difficult when HLA alleles, especially DR and DQ, strongly co-occurred. In both the original and validation cohorts, the classifier was reported to diagnose cytomegalovirus status with high specificity and sensitivity. Across donors, most TCR sequences were observed very rarely, whereas some public TCRs were present in many individuals. In a later analysis, some 18,000 TCR beta sequences were associated with specific HLA alleles at a false discovery rate of 0.05. Some IMGT-functional V segments, including TRBV6-2 and TRBV6-3, could not be told apart with the 87-base-pair reads, so those segments were excluded. V-gene and J-gene trimming of TCR beta chains was associated with a missense DCLRE1C variant in a later genetic analysis, and the association was replicated in an independent cohort. Because HLA typing was missing for some donors at each locus, association tests included only the typed subset. The sequencing pipeline was judged likely to have produced a cluster of highly shared sequence variants as a technical artifact. Most CMV-associated TCR beta chains appeared to be HLA-restricted in a later analysis, and the HLA associations seemed to be driven largely by CMV exposure.

From cysteine to phenylalanine, the CDR3 is 13 amino acids long. The only DNA kept is the CDR3, 39 bases in frame from the first base. V drops 3 bases and J drops 4 bases, leaving 9 bases in between. CDR1 and CDR2 (ENHRY, SYGVKD) derive from the germline V gene. The source is a woman aged 25-40 years in good health and CMV-seropositive. The V and J segments used are TRBV10-3 and TRBJ1-2, and TRBD1 may be the D gene, going by 6 matching bases. The sequenced sample consisted of PBMCs. The CDR3 reads CAISERGSYGYTF. In nucleotide form, the sequence is TGTGCCATCAGTGAAAGGGGGAGCTATGGCTACACCTTC.